This T cell receptor (beta chain) was identified in a study of cytomegalovirus exposure and HLA in healthy donors. Study observations and caveats: Associated with HLA alleles at 0.05 false discovery rate in a later analysis were around 17,000 TCR beta sequences. The authors later linked a missense DCLRE1C variant to TCR beta V- and J-gene trimming.

Points on this clone: Its target is not known.

This CDR3 has 16 amino acids. Germline CDR1 is SQVTM and CDR2 is ANQGSEA. The PCR had 60 Vbeta and 13 Jbeta primers. The protocol was immunoSEQ multiplex PCR, while the TCRdb copy is restricted to in-frame clones and leaves out a portion. The table includes some 63,000 clones, roughly 80% detected once. The TCR comes from a woman in her forties in good health and CMV-seronegative. Sequencing input: PBMCs. V gene TRBV29-1 combines with J gene TRBJ2-3, with D possibly matching TRBD1 (5 bases). The CDR3, as DNA: TGCAGGGAAAATTGGGGCGAGCCACCCCGCACAGATACGCAGTATTTT. It is translated as CRENWGEPPRTDTQYF.